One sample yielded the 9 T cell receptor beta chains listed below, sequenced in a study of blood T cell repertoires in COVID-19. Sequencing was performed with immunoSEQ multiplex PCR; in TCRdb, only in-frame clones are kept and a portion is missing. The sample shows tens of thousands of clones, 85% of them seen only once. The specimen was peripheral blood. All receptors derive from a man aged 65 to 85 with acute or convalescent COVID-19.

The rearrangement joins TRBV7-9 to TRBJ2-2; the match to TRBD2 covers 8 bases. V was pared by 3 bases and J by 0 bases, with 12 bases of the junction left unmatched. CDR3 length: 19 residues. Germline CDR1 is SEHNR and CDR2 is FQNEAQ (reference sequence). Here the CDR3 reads CASSLNLGWGLANTGELFF. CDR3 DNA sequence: TGTGCCAGCAGCTTGAATTTGGGGTGGGGACTAGCGAACACCGGGGAGCTGTTTTTT. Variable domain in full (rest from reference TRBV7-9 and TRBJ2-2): DTGVSQNPRHKITKRGQNVTFRCDPISEHNRLYWYRQTLGQGPEFLTYFQNEAQLEKSRLLSDRFSAERPKGSFSTLEIQRTEQGDSAMYLCASSLNLGWGLANTGELFFGEGSRLTVL.

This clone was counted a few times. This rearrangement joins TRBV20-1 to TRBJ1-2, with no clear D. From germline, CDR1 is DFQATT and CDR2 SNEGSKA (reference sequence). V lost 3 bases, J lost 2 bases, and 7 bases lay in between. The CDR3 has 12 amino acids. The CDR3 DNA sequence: TGCAGTGCTAGTAACCGGAACTATGGCTACACCTTC. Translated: CSASNRNYGYTF.

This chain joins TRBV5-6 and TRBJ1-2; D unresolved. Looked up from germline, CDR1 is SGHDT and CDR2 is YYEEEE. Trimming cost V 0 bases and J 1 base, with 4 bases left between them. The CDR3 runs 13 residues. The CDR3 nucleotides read TGTGCCAGCAGCTTGGGCAGTAACTATGGCTACACCTTC. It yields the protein CASSLGSNYGYTF.

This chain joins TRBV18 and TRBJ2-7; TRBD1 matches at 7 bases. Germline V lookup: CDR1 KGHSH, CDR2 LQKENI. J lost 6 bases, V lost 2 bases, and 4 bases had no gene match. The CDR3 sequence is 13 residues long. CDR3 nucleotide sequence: TGTGCCAGCTCACCAGACAGGGCGGGCGAGCAGTACTTC. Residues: CASSPDRAGEQYF. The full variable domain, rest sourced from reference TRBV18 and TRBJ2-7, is NAGVMQNPRHLVRRRGQEARLRCSPMKGHSHVYWYRQLPEEGLKFMVYLQKENIIDESGMPKERFSAEFPKEGPSILRIQQVVRGDSAAYFCASSPDRAGEQYFGPGTRLTVT.

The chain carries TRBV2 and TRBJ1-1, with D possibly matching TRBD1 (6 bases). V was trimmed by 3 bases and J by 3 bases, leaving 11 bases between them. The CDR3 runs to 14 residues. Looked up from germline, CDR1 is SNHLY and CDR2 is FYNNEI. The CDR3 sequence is CASSEEGGDTEAFF. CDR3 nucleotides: TGTGCCAGCAGTGAGGAGGGGGGGGACACTGAAGCTTTCTTT.

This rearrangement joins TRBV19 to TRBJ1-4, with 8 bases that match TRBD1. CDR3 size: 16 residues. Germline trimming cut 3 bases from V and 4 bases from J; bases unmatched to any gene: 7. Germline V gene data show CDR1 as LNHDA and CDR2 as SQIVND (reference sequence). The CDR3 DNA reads TGTGCCAGTAGTATCCTCGGGACAGGTGTTAATGAAAAACTGTTTTTT. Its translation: CASSILGTGVNEKLFF.

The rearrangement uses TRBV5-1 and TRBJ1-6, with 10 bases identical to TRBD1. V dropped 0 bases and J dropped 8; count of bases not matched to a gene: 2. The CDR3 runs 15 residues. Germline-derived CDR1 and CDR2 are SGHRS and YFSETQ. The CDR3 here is CASSLGQGAYSPLHF. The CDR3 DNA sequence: TGCGCCAGCAGCTTGGGACAGGGGGCTTATTCACCCCTCCACTTT.

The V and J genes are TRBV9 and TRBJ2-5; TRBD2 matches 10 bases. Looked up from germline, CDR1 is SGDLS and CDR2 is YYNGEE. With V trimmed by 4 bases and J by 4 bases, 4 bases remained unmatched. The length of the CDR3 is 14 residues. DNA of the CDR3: TGTGCCAGCAGCCACAGCGGGGGGGCAGAGACCCAGTACTTC. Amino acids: CASSHSGGAETQYF.

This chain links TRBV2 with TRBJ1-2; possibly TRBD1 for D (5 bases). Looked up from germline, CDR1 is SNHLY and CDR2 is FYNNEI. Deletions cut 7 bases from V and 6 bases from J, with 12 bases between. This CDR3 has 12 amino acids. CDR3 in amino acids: CASTGRAHGYTF. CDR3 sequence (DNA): TGTGCCAGCACTGGCAGGGCCCATGGCTACACCTTC.